The rows below give T cell receptor beta chains drawn from one sample of a study of blood T cell repertoires in COVID-19. Generated by immunoSEQ multiplex PCR, the TCRdb table keeps only in-frame clones and is missing some. Of under 300,000 clones in the sample, approximately 88% were seen once. Sequencing input: PBMCs or T cells enriched from blood (not recorded which). Receptors were obtained from a woman aged 25-40 years who had recovered from COVID-19. CDR3s include the opening cysteine and the closing phenylalanine or tryptophan. A D gene is named only where the DNA matches it firmly. Clone size is not always given. Where it is, it says once, few, many or a class for expanded clones.

>TRBJ1-2|15|NA|NA|TRBV5-5
TGTGCCAGCAGCTTGCAAGGAGGGGAGCGGTATGGCTACACCTTC
CASSLQGGERYGYTF
>TRBJ1-6|15|NA|NA|TRBV18
TGTGCCAGCTCACCGCTGACAGATTTTAGTTCACCCCTCCACTTT
CASSPLTDFSSPLHF
>TRBJ1-2|15|NA|NA|TRBV19
TGTGCCAGTAGTATAGTGGCAGGCCCCAACTATGGCTACACCTTC
CASSIVAGPNYGYTF
>TRBJ2-7|17|TRBD1|NA|TRBV7-6
TGTGCCAGCAGCTTAGAATCGGGTGACAGGGCCTCCAACGAGCAGTACTTC
CASSLESGDRASNEQYF
>TRBJ1-6|12|NA|NA|TRBV9
TGTGCCAGCAGCCCTAACCAGGGGACCCTCCACTTT
CASSPNQGTLHF
>TRBJ2-7|11|NA|once|TRBV10-3
TGTGCCACCGCCGCGTCCTACGAGCAGTACTTC
CATAASYEQYF
>TRBJ2-1|15|TRBD1|NA|TRBV9
TGTGCCAGCAGCGTAGCAGGGGGCTCCTACAATGAGCAGTTCTTC
CASSVAGGSYNEQFF
>TRBJ2-5|17|NA|NA|TRBV11-2
TGTGCCAGCAGCTCAACGCGGGGGCAGCTTAGCCAAGAGACCCAGTACTTC
CASSSTRGQLSQETQYF
>TRBJ2-3|15|TRBD1|NA|TRBV5-1
TGCGCCAGCAGCTTAACCAGGGGGCAGGCAGATACGCAGTATTTT
CASSLTRGQADTQYF
>TRBJ2-1|14|NA|NA|TRBV19
TGTGCCAGTAGTATTAAATTGCGGGCGAATGAGCAGTTCTTC
CASSIKLRANEQFF
>TRBJ2-7|14|NA|NA|TRBV9
TGTGCCAGCTCCCGGGGGGCCATATCCTACGAGCAGTACTTC
CASSRGAISYEQYF
>TRBJ2-1|16|NA|NA|TRBV4-1
TGCGCCAGCAGCCAAGAGGTGGGCCCTACCTACAATGAGCAGTTCTTC
CASSQEVGPTYNEQFF
>TRBJ1-1|13|NA|NA|TRBV30
TGTGCCTGGAGATATCGGACACTAACAGAAGCTTTCTTT
CAWRYRTLTEAFF
>TRBJ1-1|16|NA|NA|TRBV7-9
TGTGCCAGCAGCCCCGGGTGGGACACGGGTAACACTGAAGCTTTCTTT
CASSPGWDTGNTEAFF
>TRBJ1-2|15|TRBD1|NA|TRBV27
TGTGCCAGCAGTTCCCTGGGACAGAGTAACTATGGCTACACCTTC
CASSSLGQSNYGYTF
>TRBJ2-1|13|NA|NA|TRBV5-1
TGCGCCAGCAGTGTTGACTTCTACAATGAGCAGTTCTTC
CASSVDFYNEQFF
>TRBJ2-3|14|NA|once|TRBV11-2
TGTGCCAGCAGCTTAAGTGCAGGGGCAGATACGCAGTATTTT
CASSLSAGADTQYF
>TRBJ1-5|15|NA|NA|TRBV5-6
TGTGCCAGCAGCTTGGGATGGACAGGCAATCAGCCCCAGCATTTT
CASSLGWTGNQPQHF
>TRBJ1-1|14|NA|NA|TRBV5-1
TGCGCCAGCAGCTTCAGGGGAGGGAATACTGAAGCTTTCTTT
CASSFRGGNTEAFF
>TRBJ1-5|14|NA|NA|TRBV6-2/TRBV6-3
TGTGCCAGCAGTCCCCCGCGTACGGATCAGCCCCAGCATTTT
CASSPPRTDQPQHF
>TRBJ1-5|13|NA|NA|TRBV4-1
TGCGCCAGCAGTGACATTATCAATCAGCCCCAGCATTTT
CASSDIINQPQHF
>TRBJ2-7|14|NA|NA|TRBV7-8
TGTGCCAGCAGCTTAGCGCGGGGACAGTACGAGCAGTACTTC
CASSLARGQYEQYF
>TRBJ2-7|13|TRBD1|NA|TRBV15
TGTGCCACCAGCGCAGATATGGGACAGAACCAGTACTTC
CATSADMGQNQYF
>TRBJ1-1|13|NA|NA|TRBV3-1/TRBV3-2
TGTGCCAGCAGCCAAAGCCTGAACACTGAAGCTTTCTTT
CASSQSLNTEAFF
>TRBJ2-2|16|NA|NA|TRBV19
TGTGCCAGTAGTATCCTGGTCCAGGGAGGCACCGGGGAGCTGTTTTTT
CASSILVQGGTGELFF
>TRBJ1-5|14|NA|NA|TRBV24-1
TGTGCCACCAGTGACCCTTTTAGCAATCAGCCCCAGCATTTT
CATSDPFSNQPQHF
>TRBJ2-1|15|TRBD2|NA|TRBV19
TGTGCCACCCGGGGACTAGCGGGGGGGTTGGGTGAGCAGTTCTTC
CATRGLAGGLGEQFF
>TRBJ2-1|15|TRBD2|NA|TRBV7-3
TGTGCCAGCAGCTTGGACGGGGGGATGTACAATGAGCAGTTCTTC
CASSLDGGMYNEQFF
>TRBJ1-2|15|TRBD1|NA|TRBV7-2
TGTGCCAGCAGCTTTTCGACAGGGGGCGACGGTGGCTACACCTTC
CASSFSTGGDGGYTF
>TRBJ1-1|12|NA|NA|TRBV3-1/TRBV3-2
TGTGCCAGCAGCCACAGGCACACTGAAGCTTTCTTT
CASSHRHTEAFF
>TRBJ1-2|13|NA|few|TRBV7-8
TGTGCCAGCAGCCCAGCCCCAGGGTGGAGCTACACCTTC
CASSPAPGWSYTF
>TRBJ1-4|15|TRBD1|NA|TRBV5-1
TGCGCCAGCAGCTTCGAACAGGGGGCAGGTGAAAAACTGTTTTTT
CASSFEQGAGEKLFF